This TCR beta chain was sequenced in a study of OX40 agonist ivuxolimab in advanced cancers. Study results and limitations: Expanded peripheral T cell antigen specificity was not determined.

Germline CDR1 is SGHVS and CDR2 is FQNEAQ. The V end was cut by 7 bases, the J end by 3 bases, with 10 bases between. The CDR3 spans 13 residues. The assay was immunoSEQ multiplex PCR, and TCRdb's table has in-frame clones only and misses some. The sample lists tens of thousands of clones, about 91% occurring once. A word on this clone: As yet, its antigen is unknown.

V and J are TRBV7-8 and TRBJ1-5; D not certain. This clonotype was obtained from an adult with an advanced solid tumor such as melanoma, head and neck, liver or kidney cancer. The starting material was CD4+ or CD8+ T cells sorted from blood, obtained in a trial of the OX40 agonist ivuxolimab. CDR3 DNA sequence: TGTGCCAGCACGCTTAGGCCCAATCAGCCCCAGCATTTT. The encoded protein is CASTLRPNQPQHF.